This T cell receptor beta chain was documented in a study of identical twins. Broader study findings: One should note that invariant MAIT and iNKT cells could partly confound zero-insertion analyses. The degree of excess twin sharing was weaker in beta out-of-frame sequences. There was more out-of-frame TCR alpha sharing in monozygotic twins than models estimated.

From the 5' RACE reads, TCRdb called clonotypes with MiXCR, one entry per CDR3 protein. Of about 100,000 distinct CDR3 sequences in the sample, 5.5% to 7% are singletons; the top ten hold about an eighth. Healthy Caucasians supplied all donations. With respect to this clonotype: No antigen is known for it.

The sequence came from a woman aged 50 to 60 in good health. Sequenced: memory T cells sorted from blood.

CDR3 sequence (DNA): TGTGCCAGCACAAAGGACAGGGGCCCTCTCAATGAGCAGTTCTTC. It translates to CASTKDRGPLNEQFF. V gene TRBV11-2 combines with J gene TRBJ2-1, with TRBD1 matching over 9 bases. The CDR3 contains 15 residues. Germline V gene data show CDR1 as SGHAT and CDR2 as FQNNGV. The V gene end was trimmed by 7 bases and the J gene end by 6 bases; junction bases not matched to a gene: 10.